The entry below describes one T cell receptor (beta chain). The data were obtained in a study of blood T cell repertoires in COVID-19. Whole-study context: Acute-phase and convalescent COVID-19 samples originated in the United States, Italy and Spain.

Deletions cut 5 bases from V and 6 bases from J, with 7 bases between. CDR1 and CDR2 (germline): MNHEY, SVGAGI. The CDR3 runs to 11 residues. Original methodology: Amplification with reference gene primers provided the estimates of nucleated cell counts. Libraries were prepared by immunoSEQ multiplex PCR; TCRdb keeps only in-frame clonotypes and omits some of them. Clonal size and the V and J genes are those of that table, whereas D and trimming came from the DNA. Here the sample spans 200,000 to 250,000 clones, roughly nine tenths being singletons. This clonotype was obtained from a woman between 18 and 29 years old who had recovered from COVID-19. The chain carries TRBV6-5 and TRBJ1-1, with D uncertain. Sequencing was carried out using peripheral blood. The CDR3 nucleotides read TGTGCCAGCAGTCTGGGCCCTGAAGCTTTCTTT. Translation gives CASSLGPEAFF.